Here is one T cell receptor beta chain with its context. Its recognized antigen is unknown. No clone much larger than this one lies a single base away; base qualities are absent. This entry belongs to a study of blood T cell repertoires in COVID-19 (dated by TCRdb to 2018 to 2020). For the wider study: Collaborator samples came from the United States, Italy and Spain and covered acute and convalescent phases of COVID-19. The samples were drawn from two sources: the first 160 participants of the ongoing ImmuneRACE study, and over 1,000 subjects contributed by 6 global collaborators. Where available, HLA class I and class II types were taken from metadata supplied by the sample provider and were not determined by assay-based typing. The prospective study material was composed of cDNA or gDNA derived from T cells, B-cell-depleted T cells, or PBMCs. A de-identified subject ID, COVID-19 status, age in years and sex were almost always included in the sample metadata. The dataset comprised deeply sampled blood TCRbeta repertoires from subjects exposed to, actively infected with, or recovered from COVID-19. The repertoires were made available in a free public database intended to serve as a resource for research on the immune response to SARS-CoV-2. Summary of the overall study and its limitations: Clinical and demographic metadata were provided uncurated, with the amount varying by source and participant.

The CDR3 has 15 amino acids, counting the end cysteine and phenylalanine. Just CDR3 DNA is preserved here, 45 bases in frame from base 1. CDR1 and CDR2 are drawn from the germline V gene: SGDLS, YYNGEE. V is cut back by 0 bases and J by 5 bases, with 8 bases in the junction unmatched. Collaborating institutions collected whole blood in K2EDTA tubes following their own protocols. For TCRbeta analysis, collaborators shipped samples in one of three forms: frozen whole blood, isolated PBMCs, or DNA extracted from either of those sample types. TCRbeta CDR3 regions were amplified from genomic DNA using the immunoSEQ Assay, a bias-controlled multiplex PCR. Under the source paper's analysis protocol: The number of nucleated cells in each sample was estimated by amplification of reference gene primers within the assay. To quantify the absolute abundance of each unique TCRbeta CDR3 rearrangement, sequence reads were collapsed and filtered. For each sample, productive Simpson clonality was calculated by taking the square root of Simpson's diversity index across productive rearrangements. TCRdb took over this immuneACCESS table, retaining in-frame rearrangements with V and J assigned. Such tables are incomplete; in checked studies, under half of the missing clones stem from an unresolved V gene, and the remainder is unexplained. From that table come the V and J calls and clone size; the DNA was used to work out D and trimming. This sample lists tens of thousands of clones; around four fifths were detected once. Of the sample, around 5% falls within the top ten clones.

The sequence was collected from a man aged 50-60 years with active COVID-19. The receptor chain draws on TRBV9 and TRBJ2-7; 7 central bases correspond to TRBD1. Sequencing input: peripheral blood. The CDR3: CASSVDNRGIHEQYF. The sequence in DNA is TGTGCCAGCAGCGTAGATAACAGGGGTATCCACGAGCAGTACTTC.